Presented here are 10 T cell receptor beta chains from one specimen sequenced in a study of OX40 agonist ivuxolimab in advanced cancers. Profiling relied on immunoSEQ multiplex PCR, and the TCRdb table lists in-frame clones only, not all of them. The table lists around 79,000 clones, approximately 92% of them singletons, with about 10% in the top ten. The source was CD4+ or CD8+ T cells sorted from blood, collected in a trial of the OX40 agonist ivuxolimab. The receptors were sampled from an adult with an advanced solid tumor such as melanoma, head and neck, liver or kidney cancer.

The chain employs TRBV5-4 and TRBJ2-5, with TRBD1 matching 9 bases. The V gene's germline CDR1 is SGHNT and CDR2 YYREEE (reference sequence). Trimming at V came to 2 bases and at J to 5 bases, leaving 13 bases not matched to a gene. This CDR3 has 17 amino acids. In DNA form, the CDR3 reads TGTGCCAGCAGCTTCGAACCGGGACAGGGTGCCTGGGAGACCCAGTACTTC. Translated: CASSFEPGQGAWETQYF.

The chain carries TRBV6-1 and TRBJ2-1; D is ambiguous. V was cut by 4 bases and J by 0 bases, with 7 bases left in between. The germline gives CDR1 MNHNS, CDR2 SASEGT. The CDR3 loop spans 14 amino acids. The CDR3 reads CASSGQASYNEQFF. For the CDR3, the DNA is TGTGCCAGCAGTGGACAAGCCTCCTACAATGAGCAGTTCTTC.

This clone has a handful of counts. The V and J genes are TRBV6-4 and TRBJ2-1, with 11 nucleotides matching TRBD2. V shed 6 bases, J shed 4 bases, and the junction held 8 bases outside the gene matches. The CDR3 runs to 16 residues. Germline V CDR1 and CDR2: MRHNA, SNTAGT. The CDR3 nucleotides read TGTGCCAGCAGCGGGACCGGGACTAGCGGATACAATGAGCAGTTCTTC. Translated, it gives CASSGTGTSGYNEQFF.

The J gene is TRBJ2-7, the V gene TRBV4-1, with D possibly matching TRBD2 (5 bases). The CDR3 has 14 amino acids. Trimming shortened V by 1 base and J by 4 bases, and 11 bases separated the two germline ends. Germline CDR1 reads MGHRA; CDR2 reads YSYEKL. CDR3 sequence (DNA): TGCGCCAGCAGCCAAGCATCTAGCCGATACGAGCAGTACTTC. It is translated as CASSQASSRYEQYF.

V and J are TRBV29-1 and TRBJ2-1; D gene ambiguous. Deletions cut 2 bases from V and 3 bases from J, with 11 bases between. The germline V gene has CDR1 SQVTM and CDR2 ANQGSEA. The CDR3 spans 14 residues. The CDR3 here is CSVEPWQHYNEQFF. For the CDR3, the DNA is TGCAGCGTTGAACCCTGGCAGCACTACAATGAGCAGTTCTTC.

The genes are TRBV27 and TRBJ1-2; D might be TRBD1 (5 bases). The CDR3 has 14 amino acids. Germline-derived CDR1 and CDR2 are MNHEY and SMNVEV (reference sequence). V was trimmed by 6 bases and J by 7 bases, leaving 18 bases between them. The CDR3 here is CASRPGTEFSGYTF. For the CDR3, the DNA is TGTGCCAGCAGGCCCGGGACGGAGTTCTCTGGCTACACCTTC.

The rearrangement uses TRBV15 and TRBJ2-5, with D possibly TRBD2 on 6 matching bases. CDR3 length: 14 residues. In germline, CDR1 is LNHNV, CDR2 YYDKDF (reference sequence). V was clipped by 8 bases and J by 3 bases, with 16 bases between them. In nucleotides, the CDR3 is TGTGCCACCGGTCCAGGGTGGGAGGAAGAGACCCAGTACTTC. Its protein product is CATGPGWEEETQYF.

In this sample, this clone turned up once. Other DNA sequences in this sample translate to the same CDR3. Here the CDR3 DNA reads TGTGCCAGCAGCGTCAACACCGGGGAGCTGTTTTTT. It codes for CASSVNTGELFF. The chain carries TRBV9 and TRBJ2-2; D is uncertain. With 2 bases removed from V and 2 bases from J, the gap between germline ends came to 1 base. The CDR3 is 12 residues long. CDR1 and CDR2 from the germline V gene are SGDLS and YYNGEE.

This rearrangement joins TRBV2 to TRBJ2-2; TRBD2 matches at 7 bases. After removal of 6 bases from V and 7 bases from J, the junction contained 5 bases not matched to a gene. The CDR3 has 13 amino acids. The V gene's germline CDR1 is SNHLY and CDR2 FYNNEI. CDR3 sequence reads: CASSPGEGGELFF. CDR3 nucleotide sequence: TGTGCCAGCAGCCCCGGGGAGGGCGGGGAGCTGTTTTTT.

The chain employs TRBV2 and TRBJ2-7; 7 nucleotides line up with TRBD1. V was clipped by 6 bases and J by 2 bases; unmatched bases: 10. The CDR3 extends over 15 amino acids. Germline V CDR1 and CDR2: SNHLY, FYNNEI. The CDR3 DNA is TGTGCCAGCAGACAGGGACAGATGAACCCCTACGAGCAGTACTTC. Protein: CASRQGQMNPYEQYF.